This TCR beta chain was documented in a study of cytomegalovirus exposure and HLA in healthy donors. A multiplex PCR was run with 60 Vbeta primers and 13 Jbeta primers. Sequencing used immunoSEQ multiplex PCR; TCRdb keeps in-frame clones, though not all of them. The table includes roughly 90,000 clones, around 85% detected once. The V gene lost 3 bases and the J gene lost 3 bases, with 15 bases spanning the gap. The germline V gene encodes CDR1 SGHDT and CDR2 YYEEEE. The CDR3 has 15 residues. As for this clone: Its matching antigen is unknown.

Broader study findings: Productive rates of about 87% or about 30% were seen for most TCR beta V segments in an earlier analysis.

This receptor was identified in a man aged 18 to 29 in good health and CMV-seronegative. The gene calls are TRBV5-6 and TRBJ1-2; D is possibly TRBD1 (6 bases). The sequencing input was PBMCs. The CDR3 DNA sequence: TGTGCCAGCAGCTCGAAGCGGGGGGCATACTATGGCTACACCTTC. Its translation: CASSSKRGAYYGYTF. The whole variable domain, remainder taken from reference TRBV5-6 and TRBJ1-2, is DAGVTQSPTHLIKTRGQQVTLRCSPKSGHDTVSWYQQALGQGPQFIFQYYEEEERQRGNFPDRFSGHQFPNYSSELNVNALLLGDSALYLCASSSKRGAYYGYTFGSGTRLTVV.